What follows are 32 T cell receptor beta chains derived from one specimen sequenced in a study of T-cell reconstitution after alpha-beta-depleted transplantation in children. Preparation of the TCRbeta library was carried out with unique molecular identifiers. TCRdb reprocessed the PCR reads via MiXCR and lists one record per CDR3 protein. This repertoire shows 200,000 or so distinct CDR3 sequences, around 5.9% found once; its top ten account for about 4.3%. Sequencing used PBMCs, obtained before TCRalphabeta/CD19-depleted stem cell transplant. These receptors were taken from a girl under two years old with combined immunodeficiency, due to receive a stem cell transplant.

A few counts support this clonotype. CDR3 residues: CSVERGQGHNEQFF. The CDR3 DNA reads TGCAGCGTTGAAAGGGGACAGGGCCACAATGAGCAGTTCTTC. This chain links TRBV29-1 with TRBJ2-1; 9 bases fit TRBD1. Germline V lookup: CDR1 SQVTM, CDR2 ANQGSEA. V shed 2 bases, J shed 5 bases, and the junction held 4 bases outside the gene matches. This CDR3 has 14 amino acids.

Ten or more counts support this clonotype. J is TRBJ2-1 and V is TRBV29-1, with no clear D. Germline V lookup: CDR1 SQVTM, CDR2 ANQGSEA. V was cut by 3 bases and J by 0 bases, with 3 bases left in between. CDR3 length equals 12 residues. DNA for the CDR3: TGCAGCGTTGACAGCTCCTACAATGAGCAGTTCTTC. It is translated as CSVDSSYNEQFF.

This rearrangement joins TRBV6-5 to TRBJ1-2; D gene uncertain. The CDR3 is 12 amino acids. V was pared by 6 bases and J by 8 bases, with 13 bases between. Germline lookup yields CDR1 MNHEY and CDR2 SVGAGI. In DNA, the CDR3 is TGTGCCAGCAGGGAGGCCCTGAGGGGCTACACCTTC. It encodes CASREALRGYTF.

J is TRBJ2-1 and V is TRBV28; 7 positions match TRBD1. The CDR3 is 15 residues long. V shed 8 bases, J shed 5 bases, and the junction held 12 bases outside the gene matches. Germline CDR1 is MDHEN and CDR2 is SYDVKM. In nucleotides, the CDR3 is TGTGCCAGCCTTCCACTAAGGACAGGCGACAATGAGCAGTTCTTC. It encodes CASLPLRTGDNEQFF.

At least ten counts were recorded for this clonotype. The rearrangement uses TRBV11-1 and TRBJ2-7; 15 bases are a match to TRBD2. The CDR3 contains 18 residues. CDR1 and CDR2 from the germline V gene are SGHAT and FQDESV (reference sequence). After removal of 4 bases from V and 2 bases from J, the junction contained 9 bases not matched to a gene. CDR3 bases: TGTGCCAGCAGCTACCGGACTAGCGGGAGGGAAGATCCCTACGAGCAGTACTTC. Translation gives CASSYRTSGREDPYEQYF.

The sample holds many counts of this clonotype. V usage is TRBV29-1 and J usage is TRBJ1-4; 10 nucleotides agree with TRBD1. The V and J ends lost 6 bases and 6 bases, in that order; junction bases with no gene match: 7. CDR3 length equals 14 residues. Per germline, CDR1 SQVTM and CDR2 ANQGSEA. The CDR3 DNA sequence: TGCAGCGTGGCCACCGGGACAGGGGATGAAAAACTGTTTTTT. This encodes CSVATGTGDEKLFF.

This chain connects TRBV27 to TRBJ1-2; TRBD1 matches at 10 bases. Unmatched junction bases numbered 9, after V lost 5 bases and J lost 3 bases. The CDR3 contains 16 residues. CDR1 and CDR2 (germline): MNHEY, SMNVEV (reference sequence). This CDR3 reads CASSPWDRGWYYGYTF. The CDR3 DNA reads TGTGCCAGCAGTCCTTGGGACAGGGGCTGGTACTATGGCTACACCTTC.

The CDR3 here is CASSSDRGGYEQYF. The CDR3 nucleotides are TGTGCCAGCAGCTCGGACAGGGGGGGCTACGAGCAGTACTTC. The gene calls are TRBV7-2 and TRBJ2-7; 10 bases are shared with TRBD1. Germline V gene lookup returns CDR1 SGHTA and CDR2 FQGNSA. The J segment lost 3 bases and the V segment lost 4 bases, leaving 3 bases of the junction unmatched. This CDR3 is built from 14 residues.

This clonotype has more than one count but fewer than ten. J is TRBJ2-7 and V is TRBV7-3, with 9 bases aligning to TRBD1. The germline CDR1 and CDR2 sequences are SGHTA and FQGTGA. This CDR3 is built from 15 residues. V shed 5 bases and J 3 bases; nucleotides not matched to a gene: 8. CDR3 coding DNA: TGTGCCAGCAGCGGTAAGACAGGGGGTCTCTACGAGCAGTACTTC. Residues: CASSGKTGGLYEQYF.

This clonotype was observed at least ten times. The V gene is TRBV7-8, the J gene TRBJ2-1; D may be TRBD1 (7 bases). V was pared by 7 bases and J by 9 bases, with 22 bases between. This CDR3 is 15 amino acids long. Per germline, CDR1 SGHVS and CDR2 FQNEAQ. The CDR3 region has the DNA TGTGCCAGCAACAAGGGGGCGGGACTCGTCGCTGAGCAGTTCTTC. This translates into CASNKGAGLVAEQFF.

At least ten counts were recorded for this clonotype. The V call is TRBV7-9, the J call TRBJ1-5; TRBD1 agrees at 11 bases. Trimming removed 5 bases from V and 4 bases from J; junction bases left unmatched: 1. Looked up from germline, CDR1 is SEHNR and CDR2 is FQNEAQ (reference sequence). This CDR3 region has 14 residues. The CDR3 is CASSGTGGNQPQHF. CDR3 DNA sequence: TGTGCCAGCAGCGGGACAGGGGGTAATCAGCCCCAGCATTTT.

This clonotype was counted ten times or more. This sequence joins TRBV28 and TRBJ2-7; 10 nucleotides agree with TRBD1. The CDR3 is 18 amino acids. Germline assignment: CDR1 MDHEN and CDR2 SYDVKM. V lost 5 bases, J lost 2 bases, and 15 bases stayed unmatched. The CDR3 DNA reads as TGTGCCAGCAGTCTCGACCCGGGGACAGGGGTCCTAACCTACGAGCAGTACTTC. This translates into CASSLDPGTGVLTYEQYF. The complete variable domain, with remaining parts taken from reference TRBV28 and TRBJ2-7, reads DVKVTQSSRYLVKRTGEKVFLECVQDMDHENMFWYRQDPGLGLRLIYFSYDVKMKEKGDIPEGYSVSREKKERFSLILESASTNQTSMYLCASSLDPGTGVLTYEQYFGPGTRLTVT.

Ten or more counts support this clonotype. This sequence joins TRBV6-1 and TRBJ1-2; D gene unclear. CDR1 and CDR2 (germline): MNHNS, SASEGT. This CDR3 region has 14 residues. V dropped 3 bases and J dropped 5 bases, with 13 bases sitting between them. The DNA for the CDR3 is TGTGCCAGCAGTGACAGCCCGCACGGATATGGCTACACCTTC. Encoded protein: CASSDSPHGYGYTF.

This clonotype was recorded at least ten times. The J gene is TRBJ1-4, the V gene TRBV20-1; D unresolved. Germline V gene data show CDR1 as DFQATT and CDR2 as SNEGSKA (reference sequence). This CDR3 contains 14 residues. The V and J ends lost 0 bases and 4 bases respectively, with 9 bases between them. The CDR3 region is CSARDLRSNEKLFF. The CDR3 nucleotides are TGCAGTGCTAGAGATCTACGTAGTAATGAAAAACTGTTTTTT.

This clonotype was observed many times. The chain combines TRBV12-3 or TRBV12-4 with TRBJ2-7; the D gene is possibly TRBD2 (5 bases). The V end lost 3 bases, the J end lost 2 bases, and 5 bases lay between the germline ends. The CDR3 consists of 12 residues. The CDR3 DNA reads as TGTGCCAGCAGTTTGACTACCTACGAGCAGTACTTC. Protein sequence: CASSLTTYEQYF.

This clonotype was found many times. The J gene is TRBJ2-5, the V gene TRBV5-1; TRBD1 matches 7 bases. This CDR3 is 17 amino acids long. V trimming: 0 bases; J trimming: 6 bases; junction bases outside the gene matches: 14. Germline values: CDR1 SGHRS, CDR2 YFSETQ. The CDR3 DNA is TGCGCCAGCAGCTTGGACCGGACAGGCGCTAGGGATAAGACCCAGTACTTC. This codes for CASSLDRTGARDKTQYF.

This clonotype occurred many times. CDR3 nucleotides: TGTGCCAGCAGCCAAGCGGATAATTCACCCCTCCACTTT. Translation gives CASSQADNSPLHF. The chain links TRBV7-9 to TRBJ1-6; no definite D call. V was shortened by 5 bases and J by 5 bases, with 7 bases between the two germline ends. The CDR3 contains 13 residues. Germline CDR1 and CDR2: SEHNR and FQNEAQ (reference sequence).

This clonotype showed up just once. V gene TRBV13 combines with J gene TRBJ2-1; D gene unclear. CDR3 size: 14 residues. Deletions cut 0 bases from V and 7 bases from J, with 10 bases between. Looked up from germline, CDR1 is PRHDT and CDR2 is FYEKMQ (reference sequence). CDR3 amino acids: CASSLGPRRNEQFF. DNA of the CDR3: TGTGCCAGCAGCTTAGGCCCCCGGCGGAATGAGCAGTTCTTC.

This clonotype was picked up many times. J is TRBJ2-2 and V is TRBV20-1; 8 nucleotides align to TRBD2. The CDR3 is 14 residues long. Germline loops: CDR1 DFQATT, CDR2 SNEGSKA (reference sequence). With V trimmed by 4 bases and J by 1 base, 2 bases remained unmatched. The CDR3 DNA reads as TGCAGTGCTATCAGCGGGGGGAACACCGGGGAGCTGTTTTTT. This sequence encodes CSAISGGNTGELFF.

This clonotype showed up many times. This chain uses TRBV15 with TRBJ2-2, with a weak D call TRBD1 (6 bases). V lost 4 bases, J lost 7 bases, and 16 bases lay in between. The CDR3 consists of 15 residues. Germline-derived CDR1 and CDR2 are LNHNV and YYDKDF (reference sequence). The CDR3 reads CATSTQDRGDGELFF. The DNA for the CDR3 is TGTGCCACCAGCACCCAGGACAGAGGCGACGGGGAGCTGTTTTTT.

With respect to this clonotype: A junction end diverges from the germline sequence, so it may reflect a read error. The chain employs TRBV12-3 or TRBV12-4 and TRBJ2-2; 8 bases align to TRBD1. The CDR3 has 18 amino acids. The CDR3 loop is CASCFEIMDRVNTGELFF. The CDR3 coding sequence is TGTGCCAGCTGTTTTGAAATAATGGACAGGGTGAACACCGGGGAGCTGTTTTTT.

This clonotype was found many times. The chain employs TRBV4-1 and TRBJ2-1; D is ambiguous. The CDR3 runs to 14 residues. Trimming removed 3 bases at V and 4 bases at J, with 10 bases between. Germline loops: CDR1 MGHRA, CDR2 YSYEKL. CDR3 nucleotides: TGCGCCAGCAGCCACCTAGAGAAATACAATGAGCAGTTCTTC. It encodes CASSHLEKYNEQFF.

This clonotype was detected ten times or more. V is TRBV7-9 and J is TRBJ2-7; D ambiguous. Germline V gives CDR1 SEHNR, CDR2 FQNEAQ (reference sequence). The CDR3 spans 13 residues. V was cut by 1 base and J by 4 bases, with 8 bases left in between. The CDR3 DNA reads TGTGCCAGCAGCTTAGAAATCGGGTACGAGCAGTACTTC. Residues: CASSLEIGYEQYF.

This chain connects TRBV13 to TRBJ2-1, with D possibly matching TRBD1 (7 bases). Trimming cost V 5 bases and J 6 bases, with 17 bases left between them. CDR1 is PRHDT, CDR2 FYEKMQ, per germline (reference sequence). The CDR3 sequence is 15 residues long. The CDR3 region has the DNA TGTGCCAGCAGCGCCCCCAGGGGGGCTGGCAATGAGCAGTTCTTC. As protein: CASSAPRGAGNEQFF.

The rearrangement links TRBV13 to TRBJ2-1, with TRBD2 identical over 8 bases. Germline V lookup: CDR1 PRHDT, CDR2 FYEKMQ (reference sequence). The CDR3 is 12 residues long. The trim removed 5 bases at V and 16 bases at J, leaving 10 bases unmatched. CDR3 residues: CASSIGLAASFF. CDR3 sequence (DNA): TGTGCCAGCAGCATCGGACTAGCAGCCAGTTTCTTC.

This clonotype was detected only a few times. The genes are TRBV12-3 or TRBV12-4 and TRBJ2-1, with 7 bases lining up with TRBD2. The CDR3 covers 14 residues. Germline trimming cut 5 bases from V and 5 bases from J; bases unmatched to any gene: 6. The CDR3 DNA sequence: TGTGCCAGCAGTCCTCACGGGGGGAACAATGAGCAGTTCTTC. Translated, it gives CASSPHGGNNEQFF.

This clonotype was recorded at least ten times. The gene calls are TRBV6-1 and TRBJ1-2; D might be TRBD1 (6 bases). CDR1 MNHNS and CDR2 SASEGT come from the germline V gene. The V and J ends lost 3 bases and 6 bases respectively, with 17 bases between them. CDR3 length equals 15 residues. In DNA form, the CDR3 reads TGTGCCAGCAGTGACGAGGGTGTGGGGGCTGATGGCTACACCTTC. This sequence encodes CASSDEGVGADGYTF.

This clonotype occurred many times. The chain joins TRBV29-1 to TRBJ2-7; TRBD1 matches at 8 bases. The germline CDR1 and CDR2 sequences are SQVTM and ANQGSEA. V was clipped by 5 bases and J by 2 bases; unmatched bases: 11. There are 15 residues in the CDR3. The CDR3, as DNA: TGCAGCGTTACTTTCCTGGACAGGGCCCCCTACGAGCAGTACTTC. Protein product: CSVTFLDRAPYEQYF.

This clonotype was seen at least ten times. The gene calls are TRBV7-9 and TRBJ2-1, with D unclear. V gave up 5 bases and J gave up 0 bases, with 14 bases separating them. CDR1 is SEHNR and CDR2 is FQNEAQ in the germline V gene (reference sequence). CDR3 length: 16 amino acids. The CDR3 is CASSPKVGYSYNEQFF. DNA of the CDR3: TGTGCCAGCAGCCCGAAGGTGGGGTACTCCTACAATGAGCAGTTCTTC.

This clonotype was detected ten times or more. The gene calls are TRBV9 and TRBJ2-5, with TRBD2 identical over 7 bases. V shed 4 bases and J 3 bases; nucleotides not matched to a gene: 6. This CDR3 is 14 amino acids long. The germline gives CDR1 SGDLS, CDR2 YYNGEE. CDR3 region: CASSTSGIEETQYF. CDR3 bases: TGTGCCAGCAGCACAAGCGGGATAGAAGAGACCCAGTACTTC.

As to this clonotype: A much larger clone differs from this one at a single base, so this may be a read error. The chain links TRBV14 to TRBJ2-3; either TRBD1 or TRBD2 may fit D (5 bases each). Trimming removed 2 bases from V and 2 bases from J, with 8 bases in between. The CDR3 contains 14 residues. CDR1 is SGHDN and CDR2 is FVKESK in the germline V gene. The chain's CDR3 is CASSQTGTTDTQYF. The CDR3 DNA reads TGTGCCAGCAGCCAAACCGGGACCACAGATACGCAGTATTTT.

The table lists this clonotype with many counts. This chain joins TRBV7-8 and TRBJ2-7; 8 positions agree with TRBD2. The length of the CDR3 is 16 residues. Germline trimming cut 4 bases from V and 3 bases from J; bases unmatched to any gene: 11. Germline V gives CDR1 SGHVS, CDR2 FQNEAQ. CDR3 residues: CASSSPGTSRVYEQYF. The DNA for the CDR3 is TGTGCCAGCAGCTCCCCCGGGACTAGTCGTGTCTACGAGCAGTACTTC. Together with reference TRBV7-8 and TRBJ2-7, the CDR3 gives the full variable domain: GAGVSQSPRYKVAKRGQDVALRCDPISGHVSLFWYQQALGQGPEFLTYFQNEAQLDKSGLPSDRFFAERPEGSVSTLKIQRTQQEDSAVYLCASSSPGTSRVYEQYFGPGTRLTVT.